These 21 T cell receptor beta chains originate from one sample sequenced in a study of Graves' ophthalmopathy and Graves' hyperthyroidism. Investigators amplified TCR beta CDR3 regions from RNA transcripts. After a first-round RT-PCR with HTBI primers, a second-round multiplex PCR was run. TCRdb processed the multiplex PCR reads anew with MiXCR; each CDR3 protein has one entry. Seen here are 900,000 to 1,200,000 distinct CDR3 sequences, roughly two fifths observed once, and the top ten hold around 10%. The sequenced material came from peripheral blood or thyroid tissue (not recorded which). These TCRs come from an adult man with Graves' hyperthyroidism.

This clonotype has a count of ten or more. The chain carries TRBV2 and TRBJ1-5, with 7 bases lining up with TRBD1. The CDR3 spans 13 residues. V shed 6 bases and J 5 bases; nucleotides not matched to a gene: 4. Germline V CDR1 and CDR2: SNHLY, FYNNEI. This CDR3 is CASRATGYQPQHF. The CDR3 DNA sequence: TGTGCCAGCAGGGCGACAGGGTATCAGCCCCAGCATTTT.

The chain has TRBV7-9 and TRBJ2-5; D gene uncertain. Germline V gene sequence: CDR1 SEHNR, CDR2 FQNEAQ (reference sequence). This CDR3 region has 14 residues. V lost 7 bases and J 5 bases, leaving 17 bases between the germline ends. The DNA for the CDR3 is TGTGCCAGCACGCCGCCTGGGGTTCGCGAGACCCAGTACTTC. Protein sequence: CASTPPGVRETQYF.

This clonotype was observed many times. The chain carries TRBV5-4 and TRBJ1-1; the match to TRBD1 covers 9 bases. Germline trimming cut 4 bases from V and 1 base from J; bases unmatched to any gene: 2. Germline CDR1 SGHNT, CDR2 YYREEE (reference sequence). There are 14 residues in the CDR3. CDR3 protein: CASSRTGENTEAFF. CDR3 nucleotides: TGTGCCAGCAGCAGGACAGGGGAGAACACTGAAGCTTTCTTT.

This clonotype was recorded a few times. V usage is TRBV4-1 and J usage is TRBJ2-7; a weak D match, TRBD2 (5 bases). Looked up from germline, CDR1 is MGHRA and CDR2 is YSYEKL. The CDR3 is made up of 15 amino acids. Trimming took 2 bases from V and 0 from J, leaving 11 bases between them. CDR3 residues: CASSQLAQTSYEQYF. DNA of the CDR3: TGCGCCAGCAGCCAATTAGCGCAAACCTCCTACGAGCAGTACTTC.

This clonotype was recorded many times. The genes are TRBV25-1 and TRBJ2-7; TRBD2 agrees at 10 bases. V dropped 8 bases and J dropped 3; count of bases not matched to a gene: 4. CDR1 MGHDK and CDR2 SYGVNS come from the germline V gene. There are 13 residues in the CDR3. The DNA for the CDR3 is TGTGCCAGCCGTCCTAGCGGGGGCTACGAGCAGTACTTC. Protein: CASRPSGGYEQYF.

The DNA for the CDR3 is TGTGCCAGCAGCTTCGGACCCGAGGAGCTGTTTTTT. Its protein product is CASSFGPEELFF. J is TRBJ2-2 and V is TRBV7-9; D call uncertain. The CDR3 is 12 residues long. The V gene's germline CDR1 is SEHNR and CDR2 FQNEAQ (reference sequence). Trimming took off 3 bases at V and 10 bases at J, with 9 bases between the two ends.

This clonotype was detected only a few times. The J gene is TRBJ2-7, the V gene TRBV7-8, with D uncertain. V lost 5 bases, J lost 5 bases, and 16 bases lay in between. There are 14 residues in the CDR3. CDR1 SGHVS and CDR2 FQNEAQ come from the germline V gene. CDR3 sequence: CASSPMGREDEQYF. DNA for the CDR3: TGTGCCAGCAGCCCCATGGGCAGAGAGGACGAGCAGTACTTC.

This clonotype was counted at least ten times. The chain has TRBV10-3 and TRBJ2-7, with D perhaps being TRBD1 or TRBD2 (6 bases each). The V gene's germline CDR1 is ENHRY and CDR2 SYGVKD. With 9 bases removed from V and 7 bases from J, the gap between germline ends came to 13 bases. The CDR3 extends over 11 amino acids. CDR3 in amino acids: CAIRQAGEQYF. In nucleotides, the CDR3 is TGTGCCATACGACAGGCGGGAGAGCAGTACTTC.

This clonotype turned up a few times. This rearrangement joins TRBV28 to TRBJ1-5; D not resolved. The CDR3 sequence is 15 residues long. V was clipped by 2 bases and J by 3 bases, with 11 bases between them. From germline, CDR1 is MDHEN and CDR2 SYDVKM. The CDR3 here is CASSLVAGTNQPQHF. CDR3 coding DNA: TGTGCCAGCAGTTTAGTTGCAGGAACCAATCAGCCCCAGCATTTT.

The V call is TRBV5-1, the J call TRBJ1-1; 9 bases are shared with TRBD1. V gave up 2 bases and J gave up 5 bases; unmatched junction bases: 7. The CDR3 runs 15 residues. Germline CDR1 is SGHRS and CDR2 is YFSETQ. CDR3 residues: CASSLGRTGETEAFF. The DNA of the CDR3 is TGCGCCAGCAGCTTAGGCCGGACAGGGGAAACTGAAGCTTTCTTT.

This clonotype was found many times. This rearrangement joins TRBV11-2 to TRBJ2-5; D is unresolved. The germline V and J ends were trimmed by 4 bases and 1 base, with 13 bases remaining between them. The CDR3 spans 15 residues. Per the germline V gene, CDR1 is SGHAT and CDR2 is FQNNGV. This CDR3 reads CASSYNPGPQETQYF. The CDR3 bases are TGTGCCAGCAGCTACAACCCGGGCCCCCAAGAGACCCAGTACTTC.

The chain joins TRBV5-4 to TRBJ2-7; TRBD2 agrees at 9 bases. V lost 3 bases, J lost 3 bases, and 7 bases stayed unmatched. The CDR3 has 15 residues. Germline-derived CDR1 and CDR2 are SGHNT and YYREEE (reference sequence). The CDR3 sequence is CASSSSGGFFYEQYF. CDR3 coding DNA: TGTGCCAGCAGCTCGAGCGGGGGGTTTTTCTACGAGCAGTACTTC.

The chain uses TRBV6-5 and TRBJ1-3; 9 bases are a match to TRBD1. The CDR3 extends over 13 amino acids. V dropped 10 bases and J dropped 3; count of bases not matched to a gene: 4. CDR1 MNHEY and CDR2 SVGAGI come from the germline V gene. The CDR3 region is CATGQGGGNTIYF. The CDR3 coding sequence is TGTGCCACGGGACAGGGAGGTGGAAACACCATATATTTT.

This clonotype was seen ten or more times. The gene calls are TRBV29-1 and TRBJ1-1; D may be TRBD1 (5 bases). This CDR3 is 15 amino acids long. V shed 0 bases and J shed 2 bases, with 13 bases lying between them. Germline-derived CDR1 and CDR2 are SQVTM and ANQGSEA. The CDR3 nucleotides are TGCAGCGTTGAAGATACCAGGGATGGAAACACTGAAGCTTTCTTT. It yields the protein CSVEDTRDGNTEAFF. Looking up the rest from reference TRBV29-1 and TRBJ1-1 gives the full variable domain: SAVISQKPSRDICQRGTSLTIQCQVDSQVTMMFWYRQQPGQSLTLIATANQGSEATYESGFVIDKFPISRPNLTFSTLTVSNMSPEDSSIYLCSVEDTRDGNTEAFFGQGTRLTVV.

About this clonotype itself: The junction and the germline gene differ at one end; a read error may be behind it. V usage is TRBV7-9 and J usage is TRBJ2-7; D is unresolved. The CDR3 has 12 amino acids. The germline gives CDR1 SEHNR, CDR2 FQNEAQ (reference sequence). CDR3 protein: CVSSLAGREQYF. The CDR3 bases are TGCGTCAGCAGCTTGGCAGGCAGGGAGCAGTACTTC.

This clonotype has just one count. The CDR3 region is CAWTSGRLETQYF. As DNA, the CDR3 is TGTGCCTGGACTAGCGGGCGGCTAGAGACCCAGTACTTC. The genes are TRBV30 and TRBJ2-5; 8 nucleotides agree with TRBD2. The CDR3 is 13 amino acids. The ends lost 4 bases at V and 4 bases at J; junction bases unmatched: 5. The V gene's germline CDR1 is GTSNPN and CDR2 SVGIG (reference sequence).

The chain uses TRBV4-3 and TRBJ2-3; possibly TRBD1 for D (6 bases). V was shortened by 3 bases and J by 0 bases, with 10 bases between the two germline ends. The length of the CDR3 is 15 residues. Germline values: CDR1 LGHNA, CDR2 YSLEER. CDR3 amino acids: CASSQTGYSTDTQYF. CDR3 bases: TGCGCCAGCAGCCAGACAGGTTATAGCACAGATACGCAGTATTTT.

In regard to this clonotype: This may be a read error, as it is one base from a much larger clone. J is TRBJ2-7 and V is TRBV7-7; D gene ambiguous. There are 13 residues in the CDR3. V was clipped by 1 base and J by 3 bases, with 7 bases between them. Per germline, CDR1 SSHAT and CDR2 FNYEAQ (reference sequence). This CDR3 is CASSLDSHYEQYF. The CDR3 nucleotides are TGTGCCAGCAGCTTAGACAGCCACTACGAGCAGTACTTC.

This clonotype was seen many times. This chain joins TRBV7-2 and TRBJ1-5; a weak D match, TRBD1 (5 bases). The germline V gene has CDR1 SGHTA and CDR2 FQGNSA. Trimming shortened V by 1 base and J by 4 bases, and 14 bases separated the two germline ends. The CDR3 loop spans 16 amino acids. The CDR3 region has the DNA TGTGCCAGCAGCTTAGTAGAGCAGGGCGGAAATCAGCCCCAGCATTTT. Its protein product is CASSLVEQGGNQPQHF.

The gene calls are TRBV12-3 or TRBV12-4 and TRBJ1-4; TRBD1 matches at 8 bases. V gave up 8 bases and J gave up 7 bases; unmatched junction bases: 9. The CDR3 covers 14 residues. DNA of the CDR3: TGTGCCAGCTGCCAGGGGGCTCTAGTTGAAAAACTGTTTTTT. Translated, it gives CASCQGALVEKLFF.

This clonotype was counted a single time. Its ends do not fully match the called genes, so a read error is possible. The rearrangement uses TRBV10-3 and TRBJ1-4; no clear D gene. Germline-derived CDR1 and CDR2 are ENHRY and SYGVKD. The CDR3 consists of 17 residues. This CDR3 is CASSAPLGSDSGEKLFF. The CDR3 bases are TGTGCCAGCAGTGCGCCGTTGGGTAGTGACTCAGGAGAAAAACTGTTTTTT.